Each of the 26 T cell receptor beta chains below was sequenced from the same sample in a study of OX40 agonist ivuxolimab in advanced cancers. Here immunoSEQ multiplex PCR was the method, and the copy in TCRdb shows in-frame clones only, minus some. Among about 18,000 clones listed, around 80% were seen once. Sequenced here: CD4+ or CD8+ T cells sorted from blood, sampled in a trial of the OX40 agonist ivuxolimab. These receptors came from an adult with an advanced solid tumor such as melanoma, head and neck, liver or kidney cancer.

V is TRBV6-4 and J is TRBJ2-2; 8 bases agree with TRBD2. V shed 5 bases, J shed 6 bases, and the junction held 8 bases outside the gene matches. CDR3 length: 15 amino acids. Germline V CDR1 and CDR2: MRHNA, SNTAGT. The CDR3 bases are TGTGCCAGCAGTACCGGGACTAGGTCTTCCGGGGAGCTGTTTTTT. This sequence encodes CASSTGTRSSGELFF.

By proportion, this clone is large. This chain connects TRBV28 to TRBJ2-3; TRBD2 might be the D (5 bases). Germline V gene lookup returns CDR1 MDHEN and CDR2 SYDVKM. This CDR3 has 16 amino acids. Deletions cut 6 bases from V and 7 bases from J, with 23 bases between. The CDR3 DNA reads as TGTGCCAGCAGCCTTGGGCTAGCCGTCCTTCTAAATACGCAGTATTTT. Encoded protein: CASSLGLAVLLNTQYF.

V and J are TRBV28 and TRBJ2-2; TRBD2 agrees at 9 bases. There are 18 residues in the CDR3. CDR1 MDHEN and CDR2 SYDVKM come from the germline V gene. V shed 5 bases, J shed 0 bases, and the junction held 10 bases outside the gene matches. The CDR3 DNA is TGTGCCAGCAGTCCCCGGGGGGTAGCGGGGGCGAACACCGGGGAGCTGTTTTTT. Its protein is CASSPRGVAGANTGELFF.

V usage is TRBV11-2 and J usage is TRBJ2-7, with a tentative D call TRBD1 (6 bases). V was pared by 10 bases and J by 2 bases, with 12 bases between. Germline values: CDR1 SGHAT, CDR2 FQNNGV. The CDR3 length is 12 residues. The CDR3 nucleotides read TGTGCCACCTCGGGACATACCTACGAGCAGTACTTC. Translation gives CATSGHTYEQYF. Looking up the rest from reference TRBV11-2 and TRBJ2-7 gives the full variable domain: EAGVAQSPRYKIIEKRQSVAFWCNPISGHATLYWYQQILGQGPKLLIQFQNNGVVDDSQLPKDRFSAERLKGVDSTLKIQPAKLEDSAVYLCATSGHTYEQYFGPGTRLTVT.

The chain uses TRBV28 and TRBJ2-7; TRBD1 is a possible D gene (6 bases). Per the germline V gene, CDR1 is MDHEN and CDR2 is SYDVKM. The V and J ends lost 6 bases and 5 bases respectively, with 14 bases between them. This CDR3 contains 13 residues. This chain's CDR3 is CASRRLTGHEQYF. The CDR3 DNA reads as TGTGCCAGCAGGCGACTTACAGGGCACGAGCAGTACTTC.

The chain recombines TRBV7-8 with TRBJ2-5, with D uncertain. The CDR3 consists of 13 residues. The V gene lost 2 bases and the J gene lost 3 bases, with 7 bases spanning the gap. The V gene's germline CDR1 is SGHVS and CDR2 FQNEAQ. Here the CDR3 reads CASSLRPKETQYF. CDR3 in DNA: TGTGCCAGCAGCTTAAGGCCCAAAGAGACCCAGTACTTC.

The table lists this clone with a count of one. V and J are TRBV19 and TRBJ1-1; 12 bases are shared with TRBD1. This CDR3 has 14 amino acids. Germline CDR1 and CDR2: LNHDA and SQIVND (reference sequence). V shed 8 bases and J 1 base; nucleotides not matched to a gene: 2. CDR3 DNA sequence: TGTGCCAGTGGGACAGGGGGCGAGAACACTGAAGCTTTCTTT. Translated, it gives CASGTGGENTEAFF.

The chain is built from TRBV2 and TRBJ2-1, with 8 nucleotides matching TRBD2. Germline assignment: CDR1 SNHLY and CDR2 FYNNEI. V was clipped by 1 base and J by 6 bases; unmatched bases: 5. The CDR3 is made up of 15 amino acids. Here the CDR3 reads CASSEGTSGLNEQFF. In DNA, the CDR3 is TGTGCCAGCAGTGAAGGTACTAGCGGCCTCAATGAGCAGTTCTTC. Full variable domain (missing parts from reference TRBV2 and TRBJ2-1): EPEVTQTPSHQVTQMGQEVILRCVPISNHLYFYWYRQILGQKVEFLVSFYNNEISEKSEIFDDQFSVERPDGSNFTLKIRSTKLEDSAMYFCASSEGTSGLNEQFFGPGTRLTVL.

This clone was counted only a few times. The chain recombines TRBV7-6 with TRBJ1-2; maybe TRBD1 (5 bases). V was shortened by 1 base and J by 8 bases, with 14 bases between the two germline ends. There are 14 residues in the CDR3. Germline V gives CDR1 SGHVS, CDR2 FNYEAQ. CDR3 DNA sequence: TGTGCCAGCAGCTTAGGAGGGGCAGGGTCCGGCTACACCTTC. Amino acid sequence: CASSLGGAGSGYTF.

The CDR3 sequence: CASSQDGWDNEQFF. The CDR3 region has the DNA TGCGCCAGCAGCCAAGACGGGTGGGACAATGAGCAGTTCTTC. The gene calls are TRBV4-1 and TRBJ2-1; unclear D gene. The CDR3 has 14 amino acids. The germline gives CDR1 MGHRA, CDR2 YSYEKL. Trimming removed 0 bases at V and 5 bases at J, with 8 bases between.

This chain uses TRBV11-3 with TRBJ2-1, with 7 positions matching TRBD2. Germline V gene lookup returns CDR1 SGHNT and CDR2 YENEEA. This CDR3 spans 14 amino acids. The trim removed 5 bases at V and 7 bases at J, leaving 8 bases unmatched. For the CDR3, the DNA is TGTGCCAGCAGCGCAAGGACTAGATTTAATGAGCAGTTCTTC. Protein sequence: CASSARTRFNEQFF.

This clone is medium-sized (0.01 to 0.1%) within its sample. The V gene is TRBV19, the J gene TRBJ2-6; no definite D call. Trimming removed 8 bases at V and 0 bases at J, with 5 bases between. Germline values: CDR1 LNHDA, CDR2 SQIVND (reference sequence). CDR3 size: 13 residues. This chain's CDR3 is CASHPSGANVLTF. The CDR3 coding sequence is TGTGCCAGTCACCCCTCTGGGGCCAACGTCCTGACTTTC.

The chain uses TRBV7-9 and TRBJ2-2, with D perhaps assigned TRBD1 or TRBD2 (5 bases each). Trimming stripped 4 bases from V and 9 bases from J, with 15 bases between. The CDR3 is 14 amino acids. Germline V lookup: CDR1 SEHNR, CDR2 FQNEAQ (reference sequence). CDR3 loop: CASSSPGTPRELFF. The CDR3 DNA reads TGTGCCAGCAGCTCCCCAGGGACCCCACGGGAGCTGTTTTTT.

CDR3 DNA sequence: TGTGCCTGGGGACAGAACGCTAATGAAAAACTGTTTTTT. As protein: CAWGQNANEKLFF. The chain has TRBV30 and TRBJ1-4, with D possibly TRBD1 on 6 matching bases. The CDR3 sequence is 13 residues long. Germline loops: CDR1 GTSNPN, CDR2 SVGIG (reference sequence). The V gene lost 5 bases and the J gene lost 3 bases, with 10 bases spanning the gap.

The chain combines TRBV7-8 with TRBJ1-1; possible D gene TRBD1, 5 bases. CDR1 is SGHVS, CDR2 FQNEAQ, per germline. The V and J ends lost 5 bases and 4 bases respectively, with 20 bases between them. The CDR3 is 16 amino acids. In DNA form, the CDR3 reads TGTGCCAGCAGCACCCAGCCCGGGGCTGGTGGCACTGAAGCTTTCTTT. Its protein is CASSTQPGAGGTEAFF. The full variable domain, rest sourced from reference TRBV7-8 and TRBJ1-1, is GAGVSQSPRYKVAKRGQDVALRCDPISGHVSLFWYQQALGQGPEFLTYFQNEAQLDKSGLPSDRFFAERPEGSVSTLKIQRTQQEDSAVYLCASSTQPGAGGTEAFFGQGTRLTVV.

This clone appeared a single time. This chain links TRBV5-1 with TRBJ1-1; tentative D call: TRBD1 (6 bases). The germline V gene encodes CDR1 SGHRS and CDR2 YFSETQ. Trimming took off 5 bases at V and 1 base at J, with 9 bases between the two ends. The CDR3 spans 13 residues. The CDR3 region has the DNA TGCGCCAGCAGAGTGGACAGGAACACTGAAGCTTTCTTT. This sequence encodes CASRVDRNTEAFF.

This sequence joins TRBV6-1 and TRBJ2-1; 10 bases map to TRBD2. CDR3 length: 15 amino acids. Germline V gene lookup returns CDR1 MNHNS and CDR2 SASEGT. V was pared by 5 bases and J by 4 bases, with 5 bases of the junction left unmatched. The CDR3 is CASSFQREGYNEQFF. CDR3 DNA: TGTGCCAGCAGTTTCCAGCGGGAGGGGTACAATGAGCAGTTCTTC.

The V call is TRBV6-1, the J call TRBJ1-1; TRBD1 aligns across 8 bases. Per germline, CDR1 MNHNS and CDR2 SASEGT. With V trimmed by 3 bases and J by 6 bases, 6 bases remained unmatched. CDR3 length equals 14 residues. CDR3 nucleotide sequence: TGTGCCAGCAGTGACAGGGGGCGATGGGCTGAAGCTTTCTTT. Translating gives CASSDRGRWAEAFF.

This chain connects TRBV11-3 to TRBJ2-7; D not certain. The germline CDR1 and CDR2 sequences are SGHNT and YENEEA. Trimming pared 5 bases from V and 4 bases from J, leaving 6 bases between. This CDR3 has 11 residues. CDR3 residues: CASSPGYEQYF. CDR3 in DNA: TGTGCCAGCAGCCCTGGGTACGAGCAGTACTTC.

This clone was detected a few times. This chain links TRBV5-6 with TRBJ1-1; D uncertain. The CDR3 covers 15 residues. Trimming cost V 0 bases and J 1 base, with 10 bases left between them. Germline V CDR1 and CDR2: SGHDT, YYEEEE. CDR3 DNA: TGTGCCAGCAGCTTGGCCAGACGTAGGAACACTGAAGCTTTCTTT. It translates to CASSLARRRNTEAFF.

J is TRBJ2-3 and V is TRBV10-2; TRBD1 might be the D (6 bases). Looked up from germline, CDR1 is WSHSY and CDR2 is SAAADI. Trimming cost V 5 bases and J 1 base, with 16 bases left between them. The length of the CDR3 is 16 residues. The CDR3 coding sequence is TGCGCCAGCAGTCCGGGACCCAAGGGGGGCACAGATACGCAGTATTTT. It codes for CASSPGPKGGTDTQYF.

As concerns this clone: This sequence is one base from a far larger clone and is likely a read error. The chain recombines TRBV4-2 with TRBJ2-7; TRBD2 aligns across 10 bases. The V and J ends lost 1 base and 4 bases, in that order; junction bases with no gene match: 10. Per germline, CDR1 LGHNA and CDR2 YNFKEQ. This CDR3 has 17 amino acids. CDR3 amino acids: CASSQVSSGGSPYEQYF. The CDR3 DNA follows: TGTGCCAGCAGCCAAGTGTCTAGCGGGGGTTCCCCTTACGAGCAGTACTTC.

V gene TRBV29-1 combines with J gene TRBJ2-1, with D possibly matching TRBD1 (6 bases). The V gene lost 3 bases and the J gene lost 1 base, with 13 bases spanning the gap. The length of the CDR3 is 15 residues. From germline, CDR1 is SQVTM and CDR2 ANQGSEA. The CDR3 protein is CSVDTGLFSYNEQFF. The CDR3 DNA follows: TGCAGCGTTGATACAGGGTTATTTTCCTACAATGAGCAGTTCTTC.

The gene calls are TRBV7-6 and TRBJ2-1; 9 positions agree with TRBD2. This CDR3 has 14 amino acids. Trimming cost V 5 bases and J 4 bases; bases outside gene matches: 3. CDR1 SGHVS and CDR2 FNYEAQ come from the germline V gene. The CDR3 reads CASSPTSGYNEQFF. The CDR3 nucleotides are TGTGCCAGCAGCCCGACTAGCGGATACAATGAGCAGTTCTTC.

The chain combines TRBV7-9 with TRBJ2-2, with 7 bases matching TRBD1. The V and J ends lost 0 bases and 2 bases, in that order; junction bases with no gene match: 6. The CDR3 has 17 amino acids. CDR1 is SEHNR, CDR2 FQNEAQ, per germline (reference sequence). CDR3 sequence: CASSLARTGDNTGELFF. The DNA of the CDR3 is TGTGCCAGCAGCTTAGCGAGGACAGGTGATAACACCGGGGAGCTGTTTTTT.

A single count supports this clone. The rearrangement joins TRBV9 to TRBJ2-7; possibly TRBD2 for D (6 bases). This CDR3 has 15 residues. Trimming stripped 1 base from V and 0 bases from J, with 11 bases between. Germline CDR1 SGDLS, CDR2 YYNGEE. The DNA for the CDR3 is TGTGCCAGCAGCGTATATGCGGGATTCTCCTACGAGCAGTACTTC. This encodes CASSVYAGFSYEQYF.